This T cell receptor beta chain was recorded in a study of cytomegalovirus exposure and HLA in healthy donors. Repertoires were generated with immunoSEQ multiplex PCR, while TCRdb's copy carries only in-frame clones and drops some. The sample has 140,000 or so clones, 75% to 90% seen once. The CDR3 sequence is 15 residues long. Trimming removed 1 base from V and 2 bases from J; junction bases left unmatched: 4. Per germline, CDR1 MDHEN and CDR2 SYDVKM. The chain is built from TRBV28 and TRBJ2-7, with 8 bases lining up with TRBD1. The sequence came from a woman aged 25 to 39 in good health and CMV-seropositive. The source material was PBMCs. CDR3 region: CASSLYRGFPYEQYF. CDR3 nucleotides: TGTGCCAGCAGTTTATACAGGGGGTTCCCCTACGAGCAGTACTTC.